This TCR beta chain was sequenced in a study of blood T cell repertoires in COVID-19. Study details: The study drew acute and convalescent COVID-19 samples from the United States, Italy and Spain. Sources were T cells, B-cell-depleted T cells, or PBMCs; the material itself was cDNA or gDNA.

The data were produced by immunoSEQ multiplex PCR, yet TCRdb's version contains in-frame clones alone and is incomplete. Among about 180,000 clones listed, about 86% were seen once. CDR1 and CDR2 (germline): KGHSH, LQKENI. CDR3 length equals 12 residues. V gave up 3 bases and J gave up 8 bases; unmatched junction bases: 2. The clonotype comes from a man aged 50 or older with active or convalescent COVID-19. The rearrangement joins TRBV18 to TRBJ1-2; 8 bases are shared with TRBD1. The sample consisted of peripheral blood. CDR3 coding DNA: TGTGCCAGCTCACCGGACAGGGAGGGCTACACCTTC. It translates to CASSPDREGYTF.